The 30 T cell receptor beta chains in this list originate from one sample, sequenced in a study of cytomegalovirus exposure and HLA in healthy donors. PCR was performed using 60 Vbeta and 13 Jbeta primers. Data came from immunoSEQ multiplex PCR; TCRdb stores just in-frame clones and leaves some out. The sample comprises around 74,000 clones, 78% of which are singletons, and roughly 3.5% rests with the top ten. The sequencing input was PBMCs. The receptors originated from a man aged 40-49 years in good health and CMV-seronegative.

Only a few counts were recorded for this clone. The CDR3 is CASSDGQGGQPQHF. As DNA, the CDR3 is TGCGCCAGCAGCGACGGACAGGGAGGCCAGCCCCAGCATTTT. The chain combines TRBV5-1 with TRBJ1-5, with 8 nucleotides matching TRBD1. J gave up 7 bases and V 4 bases, and 7 bases lay outside the gene matches. Germline-derived CDR1 and CDR2 are SGHRS and YFSETQ. The CDR3 runs to 14 residues.

The chain is built from TRBV5-1 and TRBJ1-6; the D is unclear. The CDR3 runs 15 residues. V was trimmed by 5 bases and J by 1 base, leaving 10 bases between them. The germline gives CDR1 SGHRS, CDR2 YFSETQ. The CDR3 sequence is CASRRTSSYNSPLHF. CDR3 bases: TGCGCCAGCAGAAGGACTTCGTCCTATAATTCACCCCTCCACTTT.

This clone has only a few counts. The genes are TRBV30 and TRBJ1-4; 10 bases line up with TRBD1. CDR1 and CDR2 from the germline V gene are GTSNPN and SVGIG (reference sequence). This CDR3 region has 14 residues. V was clipped by 2 bases and J by 5 bases; unmatched bases: 2. The CDR3 nucleotides read TGTGCCTGGAGTTTGGGACAGGGGAATGAAAAACTGTTTTTT. Protein product: CAWSLGQGNEKLFF.

The chain uses TRBV4-1 and TRBJ2-5, with D perhaps TRBD1 (6 bases). V dropped 1 base and J dropped 7 bases, with 16 bases sitting between them. Germline lookup yields CDR1 MGHRA and CDR2 YSYEKL. The CDR3 runs to 15 residues. The CDR3 nucleotides are TGCGCCAGCAGCCAAGGGAACAGGGTGGAGGTGACCCAGTACTTC. Amino acids: CASSQGNRVEVTQYF.

The chain has TRBV7-3 and TRBJ1-2, with 7 bases fitting TRBD1. The CDR3 sequence is 13 residues long. V dropped 4 bases and J dropped 2; count of bases not matched to a gene: 1. Looked up from germline, CDR1 is SGHTA and CDR2 is FQGTGA. Here the CDR3 DNA reads TGTGCCAGCAGCTCGGGACAGAACTATGGCTACACCTTC. Amino acid sequence: CASSSGQNYGYTF. The full variable domain, its missing parts supplied by reference TRBV7-3 and TRBJ1-2, is GAGVSQTPSNKVTEKGKYVELRCDPISGHTALYWYRQSLGQGPEFLIYFQGTGAADDSGLPNDRFFAVRPEGSVSTLKIQRTERGDSAVYLCASSSGQNYGYTFGSGTRLTVV.

The V and J genes are TRBV5-1 and TRBJ1-2; 8 nucleotides line up with TRBD1. The CDR3 has 14 residues. Per the germline V gene, CDR1 is SGHRS and CDR2 is YFSETQ. Germline trimming cut 4 bases from V and 7 bases from J; bases unmatched to any gene: 9. The DNA of the CDR3 is TGCGCCAGCAGCCTCCCAGGGGGCAGGGCTGGCTACACCTTC. This sequence encodes CASSLPGGRAGYTF.

V is TRBV6-5 and J is TRBJ2-7; maybe TRBD1 (6 bases). V was cut by 6 bases and J by 3 bases, with 18 bases left in between. Germline V gene sequence: CDR1 MNHEY, CDR2 SVGAGI. The CDR3 sequence is 15 residues long. CDR3 sequence reads: CASRPDMGADYEQYF. The CDR3 DNA is TGTGCCAGCAGGCCCGACATGGGGGCGGACTACGAGCAGTACTTC.

This chain connects TRBV14 to TRBJ1-1; D unresolved. The V gene's germline CDR1 is SGHDN and CDR2 FVKESK. V lost 4 bases, J lost 4 bases, and 16 bases lay in between. The CDR3 totals 15 residues. This CDR3 is CASSPLPPSGTEAFF. CDR3 DNA: TGTGCCAGCAGCCCCCTGCCCCCATCCGGCACTGAAGCTTTCTTT.

This chain connects TRBV25-1 to TRBJ2-7; unclear D gene. V was shortened by 7 bases and J by 4 bases, with 17 bases between the two germline ends. This CDR3 comprises 14 residues. Germline V gene data show CDR1 as MGHDK and CDR2 as SYGVNS. The CDR3 reads CASNGREKYYEQYF. In DNA form, the CDR3 reads TGTGCCAGCAATGGTCGAGAGAAATATTACGAGCAGTACTTC.

This chain links TRBV7-6 with TRBJ1-2; D gene ambiguous. V was shortened by 7 bases and J by 8 bases, with 20 bases between the two germline ends. Germline assignment: CDR1 SGHVS and CDR2 FNYEAQ. The CDR3 runs to 14 residues. This CDR3 is CASTPVRGMQGYTF. CDR3 sequence (DNA): TGTGCCAGCACCCCGGTGCGGGGTATGCAGGGCTACACCTTC.

The rearrangement uses TRBV2 and TRBJ2-1; 11 bases fit TRBD1. The CDR3 spans 18 residues. V shed 2 bases, J shed 2 bases, and the junction held 8 bases outside the gene matches. Germline V lookup: CDR1 SNHLY, CDR2 FYNNEI. The CDR3 here is CASSEFGDRGTPYNEQFF. In nucleotides, the CDR3 is TGTGCCAGCAGTGAATTTGGGGACAGGGGGACTCCCTACAATGAGCAGTTCTTC.

This rearrangement joins TRBV30 to TRBJ1-2; no reliable D call. The ends were cut back, 5 bases at V and 5 bases at J, with 15 bases in the middle. Per the germline V gene, CDR1 is GTSNPN and CDR2 is SVGIG (reference sequence). CDR3 length equals 13 residues. The CDR3 loop reads CAWRPSGIYGYTF. The DNA of the CDR3 is TGTGCCTGGCGCCCATCCGGGATTTATGGCTACACCTTC. Together with reference TRBV30 and TRBJ1-2, the CDR3 gives the full variable domain: SQTIHQWPATLVQPVGSPLSLECTVEGTSNPNLYWYRQAAGRGLQLLFYSVGIGQISSEVPQNLSASRPQDRQFILSSKKLLLSDSGFYLCAWRPSGIYGYTFGSGTRLTVV.

V usage is TRBV20-1 and J usage is TRBJ2-4; perhaps TRBD2 as D (5 bases). The CDR3 has 11 amino acids. Germline CDR1 reads DFQATT; CDR2 reads SNEGSKA (reference sequence). V was cut by 6 bases and J by 9 bases, with 12 bases left in between. CDR3 sequence: CSATGYVIQYF. DNA of the CDR3: TGCAGTGCCACGGGGTACGTCATTCAGTACTTC.

The rearrangement joins TRBV6-6 to TRBJ2-3; tentatively, D is TRBD2 (5 bases). V dropped 7 bases and J dropped 4 bases, with 15 bases sitting between them. Germline CDR1 is MNHNY and CDR2 is SVGAGI (reference sequence). This CDR3 region has 14 residues. CDR3 coding DNA: TGTGCCAGCACCCCAGGCACTAGTCCAGATACGCAGTATTTT. Protein sequence: CASTPGTSPDTQYF.

J is TRBJ1-1 and V is TRBV19; maybe TRBD1 (6 bases). Germline V gives CDR1 LNHDA, CDR2 SQIVND (reference sequence). Deletions cut 3 bases from V and 7 bases from J, with 12 bases between. The CDR3 totals 13 residues. The CDR3 is CASSMIRGGEAFF. CDR3 bases: TGTGCCAGTAGTATGATCCGAGGGGGTGAAGCTTTCTTT. Full variable domain (remainder filled in from reference TRBV19 and TRBJ1-1): DGGITQSPKYLFRKEGQNVTLSCEQNLNHDAMYWYRQDPGQGLRLIYYSQIVNDFQKGDIAEGYSVSREKKESFPLTVTSAQKNPTAFYLCASSMIRGGEAFFGQGTRLTVV.

This clone was seen once. The rearrangement joins TRBV6-5 to TRBJ2-5; the match to TRBD1 covers 7 bases. The J call may be incorrect, as the DNA end agrees better with TRBJ2-7. From germline, CDR1 is MNHEY and CDR2 SVGAGI. The CDR3 sequence is 14 residues long. CDR3 sequence reads: CASRGTVSSYEQYF. CDR3 bases: TGTGCCAGCAGGGGGACAGTGTCTTCCTACGAGCAGTACTTC.

The chain links TRBV5-1 to TRBJ1-1, with D possibly matching TRBD1 (5 bases). Germline CDR1 SGHRS, CDR2 YFSETQ. The CDR3 extends over 19 amino acids. Between the trimmed V and J ends, which lost 4 bases and 6 bases, there was a span of 31 bases. Here the CDR3 reads CASSAWGKSTRTSMSEAFF. In DNA, the CDR3 is TGCGCCAGCAGCGCCTGGGGCAAATCGACTCGTACGAGTATGTCTGAAGCTTTCTTT. The whole variable domain, filled in from reference TRBV5-1 and TRBJ1-1, reads KAGVTQTPRYLIKTRGQQVTLSCSPISGHRSVSWYQQTPGQGLQFLFEYFSETQRNKGNFPGRFSGRQFSNSRSEMNVSTLELGDSALYLCASSAWGKSTRTSMSEAFFGQGTRLTVV.

The chain employs TRBV5-5 and TRBJ1-6; 10 nucleotides agree with TRBD1. CDR1 and CDR2 (germline): SGHKS, YYEKEE (reference sequence). The CDR3 extends over 16 amino acids. V lost 4 bases to trimming and J lost 3 bases; unmatched junction nucleotides: 4. The CDR3 DNA follows: TGTGCCAGCAGCGGGGGACAGGGGCTCTATAATTCACCCCTCCACTTT. As protein: CASSGGQGLYNSPLHF.

The rearrangement joins TRBV7-2 to TRBJ2-2; weak D call: TRBD2 (6 bases). The germline V and J ends were trimmed by 5 bases and 0 bases, with 7 bases remaining between them. This CDR3 contains 14 residues. Germline V gene sequence: CDR1 SGHTA, CDR2 FQGNSA. The CDR3 nucleotides read TGTGCCAGCAGCCGGGGGACGAACACCGGGGAGCTGTTTTTT. Translating gives CASSRGTNTGELFF.

The count of this clone is one. This chain connects TRBV19 to TRBJ1-2, with 9 bases identical to TRBD1. There are 16 residues in the CDR3. V lost 5 bases, J lost 2 bases, and 9 bases stayed unmatched. Germline V lookup: CDR1 LNHDA, CDR2 SQIVND (reference sequence). The CDR3 DNA reads as TGTGCCAGTAGTGTGACCTGGGACAGGGTAAACTATGGCTACACCTTC. Encoded protein: CASSVTWDRVNYGYTF.

The chain couples TRBV19 to TRBJ2-3; D might be TRBD1 (5 bases). The germline V and J ends were trimmed by 6 bases and 2 bases, with 9 bases remaining between them. Germline V gene data show CDR1 as LNHDA and CDR2 as SQIVND (reference sequence). This CDR3 contains 13 residues. This chain's CDR3 is CASSDRYTDTQYF. The CDR3 region has the DNA TGTGCCAGTAGCGACAGATACACAGATACGCAGTATTTT.

This clone was seen a handful of times. The rearrangement joins TRBV4-2 to TRBJ1-6; D is ambiguous. CDR1 and CDR2 from the germline V gene are LGHNA and YNFKEQ. Between the trimmed V and J ends, which lost 0 bases and 0 bases, there was a span of 6 bases. There are 16 residues in the CDR3. The CDR3 spells CASSQDWSSYNSPLHF. In nucleotides, the CDR3 is TGTGCCAGCAGCCAAGACTGGAGCTCCTATAATTCACCCCTCCACTTT.

The rearrangement links TRBV28 to TRBJ1-6; D perhaps matches TRBD1 (6 bases). CDR1 MDHEN and CDR2 SYDVKM come from the germline V gene. CDR3 size: 15 residues. The V end lost 7 bases, the J end lost 1 base, and 11 bases lay between the germline ends. CDR3 nucleotide sequence: TGTGCCAGCACCGGGGGGCTGTCCTATAATTCACCCCTCCACTTT. This codes for CASTGGLSYNSPLHF.

This clone was detected only once. The genes are TRBV6-5 and TRBJ2-1; D is possibly TRBD2 (5 bases). V lost 3 bases to trimming and J lost 5 bases, with 11 bases between them. Germline V lookup: CDR1 MNHEY, CDR2 SVGAGI. The CDR3 is made up of 14 amino acids. The CDR3 DNA reads TGTGCCAGCAGTTATAGTTCGGGAAACAATGAGCAGTTCTTC. Protein sequence: CASSYSSGNNEQFF.

This sequence joins TRBV5-8 and TRBJ2-7, with 7 bases matching TRBD1. Germline loops: CDR1 SGHTS, CDR2 YDEGEE. The CDR3 covers 13 residues. J was trimmed by 6 bases and V by 4 bases; bases with no gene match: 7. CDR3 sequence (DNA): TGTGCCAGCAGCCCGGGACAGACCTCCGAGCAGTACTTC. Its protein product is CASSPGQTSEQYF.

J is TRBJ1-6 and V is TRBV10-2, with TRBD1 as a possible D gene (5 bases). V lost 8 bases and J lost 5, with 19 bases in between. Germline-derived CDR1 and CDR2 are WSHSY and SAAADI. The CDR3 length is 16 residues. The CDR3 region has the DNA TGCGCCAGCGTCCCATGGCGGGGGACGGATAATTCACCCCTCCACTTT. This gives the protein CASVPWRGTDNSPLHF.

The chain has TRBV5-1 and TRBJ1-2, with unresolved D. Deletions cut 2 bases from V and 4 bases from J, with 9 bases between. Germline V gene lookup returns CDR1 SGHRS and CDR2 YFSETQ. This CDR3 comprises 13 residues. The CDR3 loop is CASSFSFVYGYTF. The CDR3 DNA reads TGCGCCAGCAGCTTTTCCTTTGTCTATGGCTACACCTTC.

V and J are TRBV2 and TRBJ1-6; unclear D gene. In germline, CDR1 is SNHLY, CDR2 FYNNEI. The CDR3 has 15 amino acids. V was pared by 6 bases and J by 7 bases, with 16 bases between. CDR3 sequence: CASRSRAGGNSPLHF. CDR3 nucleotides: TGTGCCAGCAGGTCCCGGGCTGGAGGAAATTCACCCCTCCACTTT.

The chain links TRBV2 to TRBJ2-1; the D is unclear. Germline CDR1 reads SNHLY; CDR2 reads FYNNEI. There are 14 residues in the CDR3. The V end lost 7 bases, the J end lost 2 bases, and 12 bases lay between the germline ends. The CDR3 DNA reads as TGTGCCAGCACTGGGCAGATTACCTACAATGAGCAGTTCTTC. It specifies CASTGQITYNEQFF.

This clone turned up a few times. This chain joins TRBV6-5 and TRBJ2-5, with 10 nucleotides matching TRBD2. The V gene end was trimmed by 5 bases and the J gene end by 5 bases; junction bases not matched to a gene: 8. Germline CDR1 reads MNHEY; CDR2 reads SVGAGI. The CDR3 totals 15 residues. CDR3 region: CASSRVAGGGETQYF. The CDR3 nucleotides read TGTGCCAGCAGTCGGGTAGCGGGGGGCGGGGAGACCCAGTACTTC.